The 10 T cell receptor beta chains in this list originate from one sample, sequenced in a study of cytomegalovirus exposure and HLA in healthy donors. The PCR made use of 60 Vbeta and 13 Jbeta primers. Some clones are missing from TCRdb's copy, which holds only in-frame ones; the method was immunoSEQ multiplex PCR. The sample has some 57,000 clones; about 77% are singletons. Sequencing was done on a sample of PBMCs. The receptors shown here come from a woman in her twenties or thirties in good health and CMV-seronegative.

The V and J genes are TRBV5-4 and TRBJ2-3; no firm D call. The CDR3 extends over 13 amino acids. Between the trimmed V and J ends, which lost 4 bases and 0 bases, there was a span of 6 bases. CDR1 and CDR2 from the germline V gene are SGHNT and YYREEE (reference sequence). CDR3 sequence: CASSTTSTDTQYF. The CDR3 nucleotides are TGTGCCAGCAGCACCACTAGCACAGATACGCAGTATTTT.

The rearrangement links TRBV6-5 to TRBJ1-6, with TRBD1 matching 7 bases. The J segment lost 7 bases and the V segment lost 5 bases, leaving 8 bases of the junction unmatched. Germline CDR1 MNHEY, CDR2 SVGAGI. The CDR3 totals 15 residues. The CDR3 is CASSPGDSLNSPLHF. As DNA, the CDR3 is TGTGCCAGCAGTCCCGGGGACAGTTTAAATTCACCCCTCCACTTT.

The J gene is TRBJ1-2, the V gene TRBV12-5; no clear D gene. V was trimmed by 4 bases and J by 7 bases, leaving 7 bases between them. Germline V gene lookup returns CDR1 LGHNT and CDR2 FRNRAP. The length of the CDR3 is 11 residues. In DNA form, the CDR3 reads TGTGCTAGTGGTTCTAATTCTGGCTACACCTTC. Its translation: CASGSNSGYTF.

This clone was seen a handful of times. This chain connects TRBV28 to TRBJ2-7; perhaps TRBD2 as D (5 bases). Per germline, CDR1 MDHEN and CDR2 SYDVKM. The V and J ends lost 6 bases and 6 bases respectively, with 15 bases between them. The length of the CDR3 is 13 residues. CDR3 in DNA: TGTGCCAGCAGCTCCGGGCAGCGGCGCGAGCAGTACGTC. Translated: CASSSGQRREQYV.

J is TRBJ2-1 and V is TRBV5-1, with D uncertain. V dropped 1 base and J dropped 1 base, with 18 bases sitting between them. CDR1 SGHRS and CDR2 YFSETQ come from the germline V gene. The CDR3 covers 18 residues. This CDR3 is CASSLQALRPYSYNEQFF. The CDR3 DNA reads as TGCGCCAGCAGCTTGCAAGCGCTCCGACCCTATTCCTACAATGAGCAGTTCTTC.

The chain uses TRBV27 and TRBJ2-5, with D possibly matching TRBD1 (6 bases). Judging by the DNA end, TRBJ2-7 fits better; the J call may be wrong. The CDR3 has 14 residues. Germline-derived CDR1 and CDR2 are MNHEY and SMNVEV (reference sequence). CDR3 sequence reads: CASSPYRATYEQYF. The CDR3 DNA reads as TGTGCCAGCAGTCCTTACAGGGCCACCTACGAGCAGTACTTC.

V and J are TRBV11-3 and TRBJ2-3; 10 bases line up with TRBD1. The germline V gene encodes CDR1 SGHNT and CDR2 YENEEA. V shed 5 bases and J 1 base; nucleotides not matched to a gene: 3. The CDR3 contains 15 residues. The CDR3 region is CASSPGTGGTDTQYF. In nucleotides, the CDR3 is TGTGCCAGCAGCCCGGGGACAGGGGGCACAGATACGCAGTATTTT. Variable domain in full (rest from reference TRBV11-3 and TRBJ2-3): EAGVVQSPRYKIIEKKQPVAFWCNPISGHNTLYWYLQNLGQGPELLIRYENEEAVDDSQLPKDRFSAERLKGVDSTLKIQPAELGDSAVYLCASSPGTGGTDTQYFGPGTRLTVL.

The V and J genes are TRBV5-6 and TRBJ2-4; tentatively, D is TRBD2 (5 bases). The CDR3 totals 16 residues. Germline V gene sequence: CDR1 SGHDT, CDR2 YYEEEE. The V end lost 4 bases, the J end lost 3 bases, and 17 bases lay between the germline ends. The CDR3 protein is CASSPTPGSIKNIQYF. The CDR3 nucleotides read TGTGCCAGCAGCCCAACACCGGGATCAATCAAAAACATTCAGTACTTC. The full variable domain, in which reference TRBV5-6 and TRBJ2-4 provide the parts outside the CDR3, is DAGVTQSPTHLIKTRGQQVTLRCSPKSGHDTVSWYQQALGQGPQFIFQYYEEEERQRGNFPDRFSGHQFPNYSSELNVNALLLGDSALYLCASSPTPGSIKNIQYFGAGTRLSVL.

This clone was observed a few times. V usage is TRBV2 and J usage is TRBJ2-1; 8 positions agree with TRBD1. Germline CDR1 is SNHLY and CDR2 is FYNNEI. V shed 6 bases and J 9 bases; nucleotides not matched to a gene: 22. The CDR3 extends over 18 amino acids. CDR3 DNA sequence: TGTGCCAGCAGCGGCGACAGGGGCTATTTAGCGGTCGTCTGTGAGCAGTTCTTC. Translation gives CASSGDRGYLAVVCEQFF.

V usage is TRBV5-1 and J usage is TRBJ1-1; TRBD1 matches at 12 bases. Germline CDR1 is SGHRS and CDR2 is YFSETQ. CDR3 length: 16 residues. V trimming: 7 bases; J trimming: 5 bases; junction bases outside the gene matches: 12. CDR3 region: CASRPGQGAVETEAFF. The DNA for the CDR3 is TGCGCCAGCCGACCGGGACAGGGGGCCGTGGAGACTGAAGCTTTCTTT.